Detailed here is one T cell receptor (beta chain). The PCR contained 60 Vbeta and 13 Jbeta primers. Sequenced by immunoSEQ multiplex PCR; TCRdb stores in-frame clones only, minus some. The sample includes about 220,000 clones, around four fifths of them seen just once. The data belong to a study of cytomegalovirus exposure and HLA in healthy donors. This receptor was obtained from a boy aged 2 to 10 in good health and CMV-seronegative. The sample comprised PBMCs.

This chain's CDR3 is CASSPGTGLAYEQYF. The CDR3 DNA reads TGTGCCAGCAGCCCCGGGACAGGTCTTGCCTACGAGCAGTACTTC. V is TRBV6-5 and J is TRBJ2-7, with 8 bases fitting TRBD1. In germline, CDR1 is MNHEY, CDR2 SVGAGI. The CDR3 has 15 amino acids. With 6 bases clipped from V and 2 bases from J, the junction kept 9 bases outside the gene matches.